This T cell receptor beta chain was found in a study of identical twins. Via MiXCR, TCRdb re-called the 5' RACE reads, giving one row per CDR3 protein. The sample contains approximately 550,000 distinct CDR3 sequences, 20% to 25% of which appear only once. About this clonotype itself: Its specificity is not known.

Study-wide results and limits: Out-of-frame TCR alpha sharing observed in monozygotic twins exceeded model estimates.

These same records also appear under a second study, on yellow fever vaccine responses in identical twins.

The source of this sequence is a woman aged 18 to 35 in good health. The sample consisted of CD4+ T cells sorted from blood.

As DNA, the CDR3 is TGTGCCACCAGTGATATTGGGTGGAACACCGGGGAGCTGTTTTTT. Residues: CATSDIGWNTGELFF. This chain connects TRBV24-1 to TRBJ2-2, with D uncertain. Trimming took 3 bases from V and 1 from J, leaving 8 bases between them. CDR1 and CDR2 (germline): KGHDR, SFDVKD. This CDR3 has 15 residues.